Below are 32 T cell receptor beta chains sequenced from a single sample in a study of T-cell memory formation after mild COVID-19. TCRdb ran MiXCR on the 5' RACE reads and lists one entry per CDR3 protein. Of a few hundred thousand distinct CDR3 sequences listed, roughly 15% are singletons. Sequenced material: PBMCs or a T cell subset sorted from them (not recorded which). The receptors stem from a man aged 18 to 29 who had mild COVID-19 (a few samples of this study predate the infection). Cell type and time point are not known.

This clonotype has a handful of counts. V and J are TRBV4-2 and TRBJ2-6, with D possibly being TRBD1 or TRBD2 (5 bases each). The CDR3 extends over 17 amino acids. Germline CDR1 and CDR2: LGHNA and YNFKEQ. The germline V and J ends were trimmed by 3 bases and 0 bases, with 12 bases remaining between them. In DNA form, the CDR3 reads TGTGCCAGCAGCCAGGGGGAAGTGAGCTCTGGGGCCAACGTCCTGACTTTC. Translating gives CASSQGEVSSGANVLTF.

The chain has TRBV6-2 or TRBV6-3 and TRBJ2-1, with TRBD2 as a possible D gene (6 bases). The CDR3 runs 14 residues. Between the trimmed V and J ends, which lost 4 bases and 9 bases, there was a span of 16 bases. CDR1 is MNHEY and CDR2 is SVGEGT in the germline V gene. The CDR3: CASSWQGGVGEQFF. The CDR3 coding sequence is TGTGCCAGCAGTTGGCAGGGAGGTGTGGGTGAGCAGTTCTTC.

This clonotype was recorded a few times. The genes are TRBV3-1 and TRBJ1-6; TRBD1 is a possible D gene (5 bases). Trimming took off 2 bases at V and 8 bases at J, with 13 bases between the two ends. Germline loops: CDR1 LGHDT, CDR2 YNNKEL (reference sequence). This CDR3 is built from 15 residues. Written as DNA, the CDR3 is TGTGCCAGCAGCCAATCCCCAGGGACGGATTCACCCCTCCACTTT. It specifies CASSQSPGTDSPLHF.

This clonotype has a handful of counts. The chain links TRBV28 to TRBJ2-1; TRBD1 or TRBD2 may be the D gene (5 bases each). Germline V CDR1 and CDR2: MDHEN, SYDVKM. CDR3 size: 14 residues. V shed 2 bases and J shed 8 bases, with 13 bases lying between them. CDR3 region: CASSLGTKLDEQFF. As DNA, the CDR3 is TGTGCCAGCAGTTTAGGGACCAAGTTGGATGAGCAGTTCTTC.

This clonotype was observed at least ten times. For the CDR3, the DNA is TGTGCCAGCAGCTTAGCTAGCGGAGGACCCGGGGAGCTGTTTTTT. It yields the protein CASSLASGGPGELFF. V usage is TRBV7-9 and J usage is TRBJ2-2, with a tentative D call TRBD2 (6 bases). Germline V lookup: CDR1 SEHNR, CDR2 FQNEAQ (reference sequence). V was clipped by 0 bases and J by 6 bases, with 11 bases between them. The CDR3 has 15 amino acids.

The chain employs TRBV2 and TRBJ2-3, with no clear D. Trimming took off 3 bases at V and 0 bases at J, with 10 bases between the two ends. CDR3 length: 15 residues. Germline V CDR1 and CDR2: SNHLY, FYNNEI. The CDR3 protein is CASSESSSSTDTQYF. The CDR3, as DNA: TGTGCCAGCAGTGAGTCCAGTAGTAGCACAGATACGCAGTATTTT. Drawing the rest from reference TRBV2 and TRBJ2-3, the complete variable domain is EPEVTQTPSHQVTQMGQEVILRCVPISNHLYFYWYRQILGQKVEFLVSFYNNEISEKSEIFDDQFSVERPDGSNFTLKIRSTKLEDSAMYFCASSESSSSTDTQYFGPGTRLTVL.

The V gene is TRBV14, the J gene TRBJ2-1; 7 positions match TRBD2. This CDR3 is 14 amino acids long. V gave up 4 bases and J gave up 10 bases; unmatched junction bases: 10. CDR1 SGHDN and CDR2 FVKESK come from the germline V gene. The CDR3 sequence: CASSRISSGEEQFF. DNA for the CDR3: TGTGCCAGCAGCCGGATTTCTAGCGGAGAAGAGCAGTTCTTC.

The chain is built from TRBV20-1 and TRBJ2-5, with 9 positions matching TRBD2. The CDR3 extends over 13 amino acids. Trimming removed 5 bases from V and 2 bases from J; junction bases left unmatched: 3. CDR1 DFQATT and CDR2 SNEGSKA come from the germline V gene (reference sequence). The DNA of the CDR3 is TGCAGTGCTGTGACTAGCGGTCAAGAGACCCAGTACTTC. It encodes CSAVTSGQETQYF.

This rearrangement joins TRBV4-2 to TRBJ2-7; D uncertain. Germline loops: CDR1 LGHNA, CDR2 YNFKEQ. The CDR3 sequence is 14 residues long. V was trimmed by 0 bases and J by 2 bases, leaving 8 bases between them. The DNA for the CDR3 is TGTGCCAGCAGCCAAGAGGCAGGCACCTACGAGCAGTACGTC. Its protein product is CASSQEAGTYEQYV.

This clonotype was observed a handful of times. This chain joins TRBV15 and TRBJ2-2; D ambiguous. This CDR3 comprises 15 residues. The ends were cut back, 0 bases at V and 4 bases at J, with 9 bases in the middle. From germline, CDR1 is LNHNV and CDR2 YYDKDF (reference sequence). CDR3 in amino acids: CATSRDLSITGELFF. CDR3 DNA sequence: TGTGCCACCAGCAGAGATCTCTCCATCACCGGGGAGCTGTTTTTT.

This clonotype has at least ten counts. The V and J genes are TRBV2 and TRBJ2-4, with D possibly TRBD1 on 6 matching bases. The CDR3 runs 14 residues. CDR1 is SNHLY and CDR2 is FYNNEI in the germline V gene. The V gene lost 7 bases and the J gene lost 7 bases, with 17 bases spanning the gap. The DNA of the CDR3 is TGTGCCAGCACTGAGGAGGCAGGGGCGAACATTCAGTACTTC. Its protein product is CASTEEAGANIQYF.

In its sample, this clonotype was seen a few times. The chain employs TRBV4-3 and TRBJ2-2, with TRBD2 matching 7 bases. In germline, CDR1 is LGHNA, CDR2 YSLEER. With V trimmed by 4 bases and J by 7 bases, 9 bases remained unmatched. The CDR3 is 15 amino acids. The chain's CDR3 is CASSLQAGTSGELFF. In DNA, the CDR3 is TGCGCCAGCAGCCTGCAAGCGGGAACTAGCGGGGAGCTGTTTTTT.

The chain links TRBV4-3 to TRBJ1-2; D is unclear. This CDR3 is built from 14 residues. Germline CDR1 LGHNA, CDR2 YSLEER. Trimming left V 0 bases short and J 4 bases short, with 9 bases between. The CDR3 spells CASSQERSFYGYTF. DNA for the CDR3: TGCGCCAGCAGCCAAGAGAGATCCTTCTATGGCTACACCTTC.

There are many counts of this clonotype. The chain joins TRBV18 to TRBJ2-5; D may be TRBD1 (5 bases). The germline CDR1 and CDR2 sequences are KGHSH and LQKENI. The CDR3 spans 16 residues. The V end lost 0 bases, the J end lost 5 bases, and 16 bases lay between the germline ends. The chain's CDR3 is CASSPPLSGAAETQYF. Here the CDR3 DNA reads TGTGCCAGCTCACCACCGTTAAGTGGGGCCGCGGAGACCCAGTACTTC.

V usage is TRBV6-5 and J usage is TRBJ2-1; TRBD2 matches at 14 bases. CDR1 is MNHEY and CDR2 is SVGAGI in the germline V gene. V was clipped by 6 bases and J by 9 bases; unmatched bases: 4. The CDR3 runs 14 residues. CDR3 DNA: TGTGCCAGCAGGTTGACTAGCGGGGGGGGTGAGCAGTTCTTC. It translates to CASRLTSGGGEQFF.

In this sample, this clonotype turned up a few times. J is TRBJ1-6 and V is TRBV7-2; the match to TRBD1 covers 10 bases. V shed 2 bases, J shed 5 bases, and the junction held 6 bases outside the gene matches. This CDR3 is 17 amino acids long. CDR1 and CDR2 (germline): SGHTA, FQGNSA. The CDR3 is CASSLSRGQGNNSPLHF. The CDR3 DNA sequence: TGTGCCAGCAGCTTAAGCAGGGGACAGGGGAATAATTCACCCCTCCACTTT.

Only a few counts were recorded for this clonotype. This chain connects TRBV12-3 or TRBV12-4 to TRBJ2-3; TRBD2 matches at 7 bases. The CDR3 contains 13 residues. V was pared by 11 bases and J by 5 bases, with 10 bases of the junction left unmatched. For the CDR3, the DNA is TGTGCCTTAGGGAGGGACGGCGGAGATACGCAGTATTTT. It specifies CALGRDGGDTQYF.

The CDR3 here is CASSFNALRGEKLFF. CDR3 in DNA: TGTGCCAGCAGTTTCAACGCACTGAGGGGCGAAAAACTGTTTTTT. The chain links TRBV6-2 or TRBV6-3 to TRBJ1-4, with TRBD1 as a possible D gene (5 bases). CDR3 size: 15 residues. V shed 4 bases and J shed 8 bases, with 17 bases lying between them. Germline assignment: CDR1 MNHEY and CDR2 SVGEGT.

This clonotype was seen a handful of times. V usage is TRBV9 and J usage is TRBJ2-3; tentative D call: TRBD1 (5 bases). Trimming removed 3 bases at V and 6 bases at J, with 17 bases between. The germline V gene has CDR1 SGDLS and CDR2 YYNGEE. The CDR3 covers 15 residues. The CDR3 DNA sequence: TGTGCCAGCAGCGCAAGGCCAGGGCCGAGGGATACGCAGTATTTT. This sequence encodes CASSARPGPRDTQYF.

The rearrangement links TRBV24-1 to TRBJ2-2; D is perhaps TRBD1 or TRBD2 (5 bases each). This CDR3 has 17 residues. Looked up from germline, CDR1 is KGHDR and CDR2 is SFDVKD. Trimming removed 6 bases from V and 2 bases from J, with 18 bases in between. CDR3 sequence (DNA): TGTGCCACCAGTCCGACCGGGCAGGGACCTAACACCGGGGAGCTGTTTTTT. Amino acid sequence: CATSPTGQGPNTGELFF.

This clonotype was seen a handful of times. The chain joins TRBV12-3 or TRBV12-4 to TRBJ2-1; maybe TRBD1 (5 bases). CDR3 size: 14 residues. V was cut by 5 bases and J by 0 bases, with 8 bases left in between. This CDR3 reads CASSHRYSYNEQFF. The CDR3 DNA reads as TGTGCCAGCAGTCACAGGTACTCCTACAATGAGCAGTTCTTC.

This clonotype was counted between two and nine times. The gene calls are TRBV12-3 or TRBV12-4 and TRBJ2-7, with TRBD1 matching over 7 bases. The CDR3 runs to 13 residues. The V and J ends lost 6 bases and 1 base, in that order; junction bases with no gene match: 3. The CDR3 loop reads CASSSDRSYEQYF. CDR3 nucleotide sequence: TGTGCCAGCAGCTCGGACAGGTCCTACGAGCAGTACTTC.

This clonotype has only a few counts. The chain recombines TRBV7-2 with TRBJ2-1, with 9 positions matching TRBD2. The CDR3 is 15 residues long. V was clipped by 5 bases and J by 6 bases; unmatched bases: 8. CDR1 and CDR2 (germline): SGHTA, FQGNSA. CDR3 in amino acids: CASSPGTSKVNEQFF. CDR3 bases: TGTGCCAGCAGCCCCGGGACTAGCAAGGTCAATGAGCAGTTCTTC.

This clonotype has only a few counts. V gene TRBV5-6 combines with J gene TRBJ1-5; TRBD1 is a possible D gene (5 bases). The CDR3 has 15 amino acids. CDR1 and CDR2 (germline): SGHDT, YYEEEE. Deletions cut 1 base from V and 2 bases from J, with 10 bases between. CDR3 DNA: TGTGCCAGCAGCTTGATGGGGGGGGGCAATCAGCCCCAGCATTTT. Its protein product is CASSLMGGGNQPQHF.

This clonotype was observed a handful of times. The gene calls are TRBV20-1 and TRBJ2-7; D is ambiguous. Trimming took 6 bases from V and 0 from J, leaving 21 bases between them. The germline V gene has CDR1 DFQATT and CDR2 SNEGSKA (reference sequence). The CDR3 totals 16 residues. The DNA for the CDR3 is TGCAGTGCCAGGCCTCGTATGCACCCGAGCTCCTACGAGCAGTACGTC. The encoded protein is CSARPRMHPSSYEQYV.

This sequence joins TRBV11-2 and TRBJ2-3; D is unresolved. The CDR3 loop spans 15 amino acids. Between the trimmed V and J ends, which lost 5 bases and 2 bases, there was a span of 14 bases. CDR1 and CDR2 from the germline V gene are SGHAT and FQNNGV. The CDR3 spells CASSLEAPFTDTQYF. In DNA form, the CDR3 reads TGTGCCAGCAGCCTGGAAGCACCTTTCACAGATACGCAGTATTTT.

CDR3 residues: CATSRDRGGAGEQYV. The CDR3 DNA reads TGTGCCACCAGCAGAGATCGTGGAGGGGCGGGCGAGCAGTACGTC. The chain uses TRBV15 and TRBJ2-7; possibly TRBD2 for D (6 bases). The germline V gene encodes CDR1 LNHNV and CDR2 YYDKDF (reference sequence). V dropped 0 bases and J dropped 6 bases, with 15 bases sitting between them. The CDR3 is 15 amino acids.

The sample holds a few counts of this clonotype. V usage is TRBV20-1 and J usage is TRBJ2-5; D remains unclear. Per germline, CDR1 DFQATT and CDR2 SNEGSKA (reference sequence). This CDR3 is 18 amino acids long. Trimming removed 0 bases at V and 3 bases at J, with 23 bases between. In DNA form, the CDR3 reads TGCAGTGCTAGAGATTCCCTAGAGAATAGTGGCACAAAAGAGACCCAGTACTTC. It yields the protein CSARDSLENSGTKETQYF.

The CDR3 protein is CASINVQGALWTDTQYF. The CDR3 DNA reads as TGTGCCAGCATTAACGTACAGGGGGCGCTTTGGACAGATACGCAGTATTTT. The chain employs TRBV28 and TRBJ2-3, with TRBD1 matching 9 bases. The CDR3 is 17 amino acids. Per germline, CDR1 MDHEN and CDR2 SYDVKM. J was trimmed by 3 bases and V by 7 bases; bases with no gene match: 14.

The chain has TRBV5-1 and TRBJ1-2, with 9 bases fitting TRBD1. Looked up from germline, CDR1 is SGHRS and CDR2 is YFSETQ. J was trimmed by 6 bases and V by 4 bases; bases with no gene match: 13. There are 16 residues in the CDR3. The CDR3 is CASSPGQGLTYNGYTF. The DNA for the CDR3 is TGCGCCAGCAGCCCAGGACAGGGGTTGACCTATAATGGCTACACCTTC.

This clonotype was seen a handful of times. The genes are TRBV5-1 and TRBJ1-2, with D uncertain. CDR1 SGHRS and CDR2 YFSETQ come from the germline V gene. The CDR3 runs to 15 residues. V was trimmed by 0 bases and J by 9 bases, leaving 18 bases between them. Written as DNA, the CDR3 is TGCGCCAGCAGCTTGGACTACGGGAGAGAGGAGTGCTACACCTTC. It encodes CASSLDYGREECYTF. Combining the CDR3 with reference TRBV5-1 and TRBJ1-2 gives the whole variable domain KAGVTQTPRYLIKTRGQQVTLSCSPISGHRSVSWYQQTPGQGLQFLFEYFSETQRNKGNFPGRFSGRQFSNSRSEMNVSTLELGDSALYLCASSLDYGREECYTFGSGTRLTVV.

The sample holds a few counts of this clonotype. CDR3 DNA: TGTGCCAGCAGTCTTCTAGCGGAACCCACAGATACGCAGTATTTT. Protein product: CASSLLAEPTDTQYF. The gene calls are TRBV28 and TRBJ2-3; 7 bases are shared with TRBD2. Per germline, CDR1 MDHEN and CDR2 SYDVKM. J was trimmed by 2 bases and V by 5 bases; bases with no gene match: 7. The CDR3 totals 15 residues.